A selection of T cell receptor beta chains follows, all from one sample in a study of CD4 T cells in relation to SARS-CoV-2 and coronaviruses. The repertoire was sequenced with immunoSEQ multiplex PCR; TCRdb's copy has only in-frame clones and lacks some. Seen here are just over 25,000 clones, 77% observed once, and the top ten hold 15% to 20%. Their cognate antigens are unknown. The sequencing input was CD4+ T cells from PBMCs, cultured in vitro. These receptors originate from a human donor in good health. Each CDR3 is given with its conserved first and last residue. Fields, in order: CDR3 protein, CDR3 DNA, V gene, D gene, clone size, J gene. D genes are given only for firm matches. Rows may omit the clone size; those that give it use once, few, many or a size class.

CASSRPTGVNEKLFF | TGTGCCAGCAGTCGCCCCACAGGGGTTAATGAAAAACTGTTTTTT | TRBV3-1/TRBV3-2 | TRBD1 | - | TRBJ1-4
CASSLVGAGQHGYTF | TGTGCCAGCAGCTTGGTAGGAGCGGGGCAGCATGGCTACACCTTC | TRBV5-4 | - | few | TRBJ1-2
CASSFTGQFYNEQFF | TGTGCCAGCAGCTTTACGGGACAGTTCTACAATGAGCAGTTCTTC | TRBV7-2 | TRBD1 | - | TRBJ2-1
CASSLGSLAGGAYEQYF | TGTGCCAGCAGCTTAGGTAGTCTAGCGGGAGGGGCCTACGAGCAGTACTTC | TRBV7-2 | TRBD2 | few | TRBJ2-7
CASSLRREYEQYF | TGTGCCAGCAGCCTACGCAGGGAATACGAGCAGTACTTC | TRBV6-6 | - | few | TRBJ2-7
CASSPGTVGGEKLFF | TGCGCCAGCAGCCCGGGAACTGTAGGGGGAGAAAAACTGTTTTTT | TRBV4-1 | - | - | TRBJ1-4
CSASLPVNYGYTF | TGCAGTGCTAGTCTCCCGGTGAACTATGGCTACACCTTC | TRBV20-1 | - | - | TRBJ1-2
CASSYQGNEKLFF | TGTGCCAGCAGCTACCAGGGTAATGAAAAACTGTTTTTT | TRBV7-9 | - | - | TRBJ1-4
CASSLAADTYEQYF | TGCGCCAGCAGCTTGGCGGCCGATACCTACGAGCAGTACTTC | TRBV5-1 | - | few | TRBJ2-7
CASSQDQGPANGLFF | TGCGCCAGCAGCCAAGATCAGGGACCGGCGAACGGACTGTTTTTT | TRBV4-1 | - | - | TRBJ1-4
CASRGQDLTTGELFF | TGCGCCAGTCGGGGGCAGGATCTGACAACCGGGGAGCTGTTTTTT | TRBV5-1 | - | once | TRBJ2-2
CSASGGQGANEQYF | TGCAGTGCTAGTGGGGGACAGGGGGCCAACGAGCAGTACTTC | TRBV20-1 | TRBD1 | - | TRBJ2-7
CASSLGGGSGVYTEAFF | TGTGCCAGCAGCTTAGGGGGAGGGTCAGGGGTGTACACTGAAGCTTTCTTT | TRBV7-8 | - | - | TRBJ1-1
CASSLGTEETQYF | TGCGCCAGCAGCTTGGGGACAGAAGAGACCCAGTACTTC | TRBV5-1 | - | few | TRBJ2-5
CASSLGGANEKLFF | TGTGCCAGCAGTCTGGGGGGGGCTAATGAAAAACTGTTTTTT | TRBV6-5 | - | - | TRBJ1-4
CASSWTSGRTSTDTQYF | TGTGCCAGTAGTTGGACTAGCGGGAGGACGAGCACAGATACGCAGTATTTT | TRBV19 | TRBD2 | - | TRBJ2-3
CASSIGKSYEQYF | TGTGCCAGTAGTATCGGGAAGTCCTACGAGCAGTACTTC | TRBV19 | - | - | TRBJ2-7
CASSPTGGNQPQHF | TGTGCCAGCAGCCCGACAGGGGGCAATCAGCCCCAGCATTTT | TRBV6-2/TRBV6-3 | TRBD1 | few | TRBJ1-5
CASSVGARESSETQYF | TGTGCCAGCAGCGTAGGGGCGCGGGAGTCTAGTGAGACCCAGTACTTC | TRBV9 | TRBD2 | - | TRBJ2-5
CASSKGLAGAMGPTGELFF | TGTGCCAGCAGCAAGGGACTAGCGGGAGCTATGGGCCCCACCGGGGAGCTGTTTTTT | TRBV9 | TRBD2 | - | TRBJ2-2
CAISDFPGETEAFF | TGTGCCATCAGTGATTTTCCGGGGGAGACTGAAGCTTTCTTT | TRBV10-3 | - | - | TRBJ1-1
CASSQGHAMNTEAFF | TGTGCCAGCAGCCAAGGACATGCTATGAACACTGAAGCTTTCTTT | TRBV3-1/TRBV3-2 | - | - | TRBJ1-1
CASSQGGLGYTEAFF | TGTGCCAGCAGCCAGGGTGGGCTCGGGTACACTGAAGCTTTCTTT | TRBV3-1/TRBV3-2 | - | - | TRBJ1-1
CASSQDGGQSYGYTF | TGTGCCAGCAGCCAAGACGGGGGGCAGAGCTATGGCTACACCTTC | TRBV4-2 | - | - | TRBJ1-2
CASSVLFGGQDGYTF | TGTGCCAGCAGCGTACTGTTTGGGGGGCAGGATGGCTACACCTTC | TRBV9 | - | - | TRBJ1-2
CASSLVIEGTDTQYF | TGCGCCAGCAGCTTGGTAATAGAGGGGACAGATACGCAGTATTTT | TRBV5-1 | - | - | TRBJ2-3
CAQTGGNYGYTF | TGTGCCCAAACGGGGGGAAACTATGGCTACACCTTC | TRBV21-1 | - | - | TRBJ1-2
CASSVGQGYTF | TGTGCCAGCAGTGTTGGACAGGGCTACACCTTC | TRBV12-3/TRBV12-4 | - | few | TRBJ1-2
CASSLVGTTGSYEQYF | TGCGCCAGCAGCTTGGTTGGCACGACAGGCTCCTACGAGCAGTACTTC | TRBV5-1 | - | - | TRBJ2-7
CASDDGGSGETQYF | TGTGCCAGTGACGACGGAGGAAGCGGTGAGACCCAGTACTTC | TRBV19 | - | - | TRBJ2-5
CASTPRAGTYNEQFF | TGCGCCAGCACCCCGCGGGCCGGCACCTACAATGAGCAGTTCTTC | TRBV4-1 | - | - | TRBJ2-1
CASSFDYRASGHEQFF | TGTGCCAGCAGTTTCGATTACCGGGCCTCAGGTCATGAGCAGTTCTTC | TRBV27 | - | - | TRBJ2-1
CASSDSGGSGEQFF | TGTGCCAGCAGTGACAGCGGGGGGAGTGGTGAGCAGTTCTTC | TRBV6-4 | TRBD2 | - | TRBJ2-1
CASAERRPYEQYF | TGTGCCAGCGCCGAACGCAGACCCTACGAGCAGTACTTC | TRBV18 | - | - | TRBJ2-7
CASSLGPPAAINEKLFF | TGTGCCAGCAGCTTAGGTCCCCCGGCGGCGATTAATGAAAAACTGTTTTTT | TRBV7-9 | - | - | TRBJ1-4
CASGLGYGYTF | TGTGCCAGCGGTTTGGGCTATGGCTACACCTTC | TRBV2 | - | - | TRBJ1-2
CASSEWALGSYNEQFF | TGTGCCAGCAGTGAATGGGCTTTAGGCTCCTACAATGAGCAGTTCTTC | TRBV25-1 | - | - | TRBJ2-1
CATTGLYQAYEQYF | TGTGCCACGACTGGCCTGTACCAAGCCTACGAGCAGTACTTC | TRBV7-8 | - | - | TRBJ2-7
CASSSWQGRATEQFF | TGTGCCAGCAGTTCGTGGCAGGGACGCGCAACTGAGCAGTTCTTC | TRBV6-2/TRBV6-3 | - | - | TRBJ2-1
CASSARQSNQPQHF | TGTGCCAGCAGTGCGCGACAGAGCAATCAGCCCCAGCATTTT | TRBV6-2/TRBV6-3 | - | - | TRBJ1-5